The 27 T cell receptor beta chains in this list originate from one sample, sequenced in a study of OX40 agonist ivuxolimab in advanced cancers. The receptor library was made with the immunoSEQ multiplex PCR assay. TCRdb took over this immuneACCESS table, retaining in-frame rearrangements with V and J assigned. Such tables are incomplete; in checked studies, under half of the missing clones stem from an unresolved V gene, and the remainder is unexplained. This sample gives over 75,000 clones in total; approximately 94% of them show up just once. About 2.4% of the sample is held by the ten biggest clonotypes. The sequences come from CD4+ or CD8+ T cells sorted from blood, collected in a trial of the OX40 agonist ivuxolimab. These receptors originate from an adult with an advanced solid tumor such as melanoma, head and neck, liver or kidney cancer.

The rearrangement uses TRBV6-5 and TRBJ1-2; D is uncertain. Trimming stripped 7 bases from V and 0 bases from J, with 9 bases between. The length of the CDR3 is 13 residues. Germline assignment: CDR1 MNHEY and CDR2 SVGAGI. This CDR3 reads CASTYGANYGYTF. The DNA of the CDR3 is TGTGCCAGCACCTACGGAGCTAACTATGGCTACACCTTC.

V gene TRBV6-5 combines with J gene TRBJ2-5; D is possibly TRBD1 (6 bases). Germline assignment: CDR1 MNHEY and CDR2 SVGAGI. The CDR3 has 15 amino acids. V lost 4 bases and J lost 2, with 14 bases in between. This CDR3 reads CASSSLRGQQETQYF. The CDR3 bases are TGTGCCAGCAGTTCCCTAAGGGGACAACAAGAGACCCAGTACTTC.

CDR3 in amino acids: CASSLVFTDTQYF. In nucleotides, the CDR3 is TGTGCCAGCAGTTTAGTATTCACAGATACGCAGTATTTT. The rearrangement links TRBV27 to TRBJ2-3; D ambiguous. Trimming cost V 2 bases and J 2 bases, with 5 bases left between them. The CDR3 contains 13 residues. Germline V lookup: CDR1 MNHEY, CDR2 SMNVEV (reference sequence).

The chain has TRBV4-3 and TRBJ2-5; D is ambiguous. Germline lookup yields CDR1 LGHNA and CDR2 YSLEER. This CDR3 is built from 16 residues. Between the trimmed V and J ends, which lost 4 bases and 4 bases, there was a span of 19 bases. In DNA, the CDR3 is TGCGCCAGCAGCCCGGAAGGTACTCCGAGAGGAGAGACCCAGTACTTC. It encodes CASSPEGTPRGETQYF.

V gene TRBV27 combines with J gene TRBJ1-2; no reliable D call. The CDR3 sequence is 12 residues long. V gave up 5 bases and J gave up 7 bases, with 11 bases separating them. Germline V gene lookup returns CDR1 MNHEY and CDR2 SMNVEV (reference sequence). The CDR3 DNA reads as TGTGCCAGCAGTCCTGGAGGGTCTGGCTACACCTTC. Translated, it gives CASSPGGSGYTF.

J is TRBJ2-3 and V is TRBV15; maybe TRBD1 (5 bases). The germline V gene has CDR1 LNHNV and CDR2 YYDKDF (reference sequence). V gave up 3 bases and J gave up 0 bases, with 13 bases separating them. The CDR3 has 16 amino acids. The CDR3 loop reads CATSSQGDTSTDTQYF. CDR3 coding DNA: TGTGCCACCAGCAGTCAAGGGGATACTAGCACAGATACGCAGTATTTT.

The rearrangement joins TRBV4-3 to TRBJ1-5; tentatively, D is TRBD1 (5 bases). This CDR3 is 14 amino acids long. CDR1 and CDR2 (germline): LGHNA, YSLEER. Trimming took off 0 bases at V and 9 bases at J, with 12 bases between the two ends. The CDR3 is CASSQDGALGPQHF. DNA of the CDR3: TGCGCCAGCAGCCAAGACGGGGCCTTAGGGCCCCAGCATTTT.

The J gene is TRBJ1-1, the V gene TRBV6-5; 7 nucleotides align to TRBD1. In germline, CDR1 is MNHEY, CDR2 SVGAGI. Trimming took 9 bases from V and 5 from J; bases not matched to a gene: 9. The CDR3 covers 13 residues. The CDR3 DNA is TGTGCCAGTGGGACAGCCGAGGGGACTGAAGCTTTCTTT. Amino acid sequence: CASGTAEGTEAFF.

V usage is TRBV6-6 and J usage is TRBJ1-1; TRBD1 matches 7 bases. This CDR3 has 14 amino acids. The germline CDR1 and CDR2 sequences are MNHNY and SVGAGI (reference sequence). Trimming took 5 bases from V and 11 from J; bases not matched to a gene: 14. CDR3: CASSRVFDRERAFF. The CDR3 nucleotides read TGTGCCAGCAGTCGCGTTTTTGACAGGGAAAGGGCTTTCTTT.

V and J are TRBV19 and TRBJ1-1, with D perhaps TRBD1 (6 bases). CDR3 length equals 15 residues. The germline V gene has CDR1 LNHDA and CDR2 SQIVND (reference sequence). Trimming shortened V by 2 bases and J by 3 bases, and 13 bases separated the two germline ends. The CDR3 DNA follows: TGTGCCAGTAGTATACATGGAGGGGGGCACACTGAAGCTTTCTTT. Its protein is CASSIHGGGHTEAFF.

The V and J genes are TRBV15 and TRBJ1-4; D not certain. V was trimmed by 7 bases and J by 7 bases, leaving 25 bases between them. This CDR3 has 17 residues. Per the germline V gene, CDR1 is LNHNV and CDR2 is YYDKDF (reference sequence). This CDR3 reads CATIPSHASVGTEKLFF. CDR3 nucleotides: TGTGCCACCATCCCCTCACACGCCTCCGTCGGAACTGAAAAACTGTTTTTT.

The genes are TRBV5-1 and TRBJ2-7; D not certain. Trimming shortened V by 4 bases and J by 2 bases, and 13 bases separated the two germline ends. CDR3 length: 14 amino acids. Looked up from germline, CDR1 is SGHRS and CDR2 is YFSETQ. The CDR3 region is CASSQTWGPYEQYF. In nucleotides, the CDR3 is TGCGCCAGCAGCCAGACCTGGGGTCCCTACGAGCAGTACTTC.

The CDR3 here is CASSLRQGGEKLFF. The CDR3 DNA sequence: TGTGCCAGCAGTTTACGGCAGGGTGGTGAAAAACTGTTTTTT. The chain carries TRBV27 and TRBJ1-4, with D tentatively TRBD1 (5 bases). Trimming removed 2 bases at V and 7 bases at J, with 11 bases between. Per germline, CDR1 MNHEY and CDR2 SMNVEV (reference sequence). The CDR3 has 14 residues.

The chain employs TRBV5-1 and TRBJ2-1; 9 nucleotides line up with TRBD1. There are 16 residues in the CDR3. Germline loops: CDR1 SGHRS, CDR2 YFSETQ. Trimming cost V 4 bases and J 9 bases; bases outside gene matches: 14. CDR3 protein: CASSQRTGAVIGEQFF. The CDR3 bases are TGCGCCAGCAGCCAACGGACAGGGGCAGTTATTGGTGAGCAGTTCTTC.

This clone was detected once. This chain uses TRBV15 with TRBJ1-3, with a tentative D call TRBD1 (5 bases). Germline V lookup: CDR1 LNHNV, CDR2 YYDKDF (reference sequence). Trimming pared 0 bases from V and 2 bases from J, leaving 8 bases between. The CDR3 is 15 amino acids. The CDR3 DNA sequence: TGTGCCACCAGCAGAGATGGGGGGGCTGGAAACACCATATATTTT. Translating gives CATSRDGGAGNTIYF.

Only a few counts were recorded for this clone. This chain uses TRBV9 with TRBJ1-2; the D gene is possibly TRBD1 (6 bases). Germline V lookup: CDR1 SGDLS, CDR2 YYNGEE. This CDR3 comprises 15 residues. The V end lost 4 bases, the J end lost 8 bases, and 21 bases lay between the germline ends. CDR3 DNA sequence: TGTGCCAGCAGCTCAAGGCCGGGACAAAAGGACGGCTACACCTTC. It codes for CASSSRPGQKDGYTF. The entire variable domain, with the rest obtained from reference TRBV9 and TRBJ1-2, is as follows: DSGVTQTPKHLITATGQRVTLRCSPRSGDLSVYWYQQSLDQGLQFLIQYYNGEERAKGNILERFSAQQFPDLHSELNLSSLELGDSALYFCASSSRPGQKDGYTFGSGTRLTVV.

V and J are TRBV6-1 and TRBJ1-5; D is perhaps TRBD1 (5 bases). The CDR3 contains 11 residues. V was shortened by 8 bases and J by 9 bases, with 11 bases between the two germline ends. The germline CDR1 and CDR2 sequences are MNHNS and SASEGT. The chain's CDR3 is CASGPGGPQHF. The CDR3 coding sequence is TGTGCCAGCGGACCCGGGGGGCCCCAGCATTTT.

The V call is TRBV6-5, the J call TRBJ1-1; D might be TRBD1 (5 bases). The CDR3 extends over 15 amino acids. V was clipped by 2 bases and J by 5 bases, with 15 bases between them. Germline V gene data show CDR1 as MNHEY and CDR2 as SVGAGI. CDR3 DNA sequence: TGTGCCAGCAGTTACGAATTGAACGGGGGGACTGAAGCTTTCTTT. Translation gives CASSYELNGGTEAFF.

The gene calls are TRBV9 and TRBJ1-1; weak D call: TRBD1 (5 bases). The CDR3 sequence is 14 residues long. V gave up 0 bases and J gave up 7 bases, with 13 bases separating them. The V gene's germline CDR1 is SGDLS and CDR2 YYNGEE. In nucleotides, the CDR3 is TGTGCCAGCAGCGTAGGGGCGGCGACAGTTGAAGCTTTCTTT. It yields the protein CASSVGAATVEAFF.

The gene calls are TRBV7-9 and TRBJ2-7; tentative D call: TRBD2 (5 bases). There are 13 residues in the CDR3. Germline V gene sequence: CDR1 SEHNR, CDR2 FQNEAQ (reference sequence). Trimming shortened V by 4 bases and J by 3 bases, and 10 bases separated the two germline ends. This CDR3 is CASSSGLVYEQYF. Written as DNA, the CDR3 is TGTGCCAGCAGCTCAGGACTCGTCTACGAGCAGTACTTC.

The V gene is TRBV28, the J gene TRBJ1-1; no definite D call. V was cut by 6 bases and J by 5 bases, with 10 bases left in between. The length of the CDR3 is 12 residues. The V gene's germline CDR1 is MDHEN and CDR2 SYDVKM. CDR3 in amino acids: CASSPTRTEAFF. CDR3 bases: TGTGCCAGCAGCCCAACGAGGACTGAAGCTTTCTTT.

With regard to this clone: This CDR3 is also generated by other DNA sequences in the sample. V and J are TRBV27 and TRBJ1-2; D unclear. V lost 2 bases and J lost 2, with 6 bases in between. CDR3 length: 13 amino acids. Germline values: CDR1 MNHEY, CDR2 SMNVEV (reference sequence). CDR3 protein: CASSLGGNYGYTF. For the CDR3, the DNA is TGTGCCAGCAGTTTAGGAGGGAACTATGGCTACACCTTC.

This chain connects TRBV15 to TRBJ1-5, with D possibly TRBD1 on 6 matching bases. This CDR3 has 15 amino acids. Deletions cut 0 bases from V and 4 bases from J, with 10 bases between. Germline CDR1 and CDR2: LNHNV and YYDKDF (reference sequence). The chain's CDR3 is CATSRETGGNQPQHF. The CDR3 bases are TGTGCCACCAGCAGAGAGACAGGCGGAAATCAGCCCCAGCATTTT.

The rearrangement uses TRBV12-5 and TRBJ1-6, with D possibly TRBD1 on 5 matching bases. This CDR3 spans 14 amino acids. Germline V gene sequence: CDR1 LGHNT, CDR2 FRNRAP. Trimming stripped 9 bases from V and 6 bases from J, with 15 bases between. CDR3 in amino acids: CASLMGPTNSPLHF. For the CDR3, the DNA is TGTGCTAGCCTGATGGGGCCAACTAATTCACCCCTCCACTTT.

This chain joins TRBV7-9 and TRBJ2-3; D remains ambiguous. This CDR3 region has 12 residues. With 5 bases removed from V and 0 bases from J, the gap between germline ends came to 3 bases. Per the germline V gene, CDR1 is SEHNR and CDR2 is FQNEAQ (reference sequence). The CDR3 sequence: CASSPSTDTQYF. CDR3 DNA sequence: TGTGCCAGCAGCCCTAGCACAGATACGCAGTATTTT.

The chain is built from TRBV11-2 and TRBJ2-7; D is perhaps TRBD2 (6 bases). The ends were cut back, 3 bases at V and 2 bases at J, with 11 bases in the middle. The CDR3 has 14 residues. Germline V CDR1 and CDR2: SGHAT, FQNNGV. The CDR3 DNA sequence: TGTGCCAGCAGCTTTTCGGGAGCGGCCTACGAGCAGTACTTC. Translating it yields CASSFSGAAYEQYF.

V and J are TRBV28 and TRBJ2-4; 10 nucleotides agree with TRBD1. This CDR3 is built from 14 residues. Per germline, CDR1 MDHEN and CDR2 SYDVKM. Trimming at V came to 5 bases and at J to 15 bases, leaving 13 bases not matched to a gene. CDR3: CASSIDTGQGSVYF. CDR3 sequence (DNA): TGTGCCAGCAGTATCGATACGGGACAGGGGAGCGTGTACTTC. Full variable domain (remainder filled in from reference TRBV28 and TRBJ2-4): DVKVTQSSRYLVKRTGEKVFLECVQDMDHENMFWYRQDPGLGLRLIYFSYDVKMKEKGDIPEGYSVSREKKERFSLILESASTNQTSMYLCASSIDTGQGSVYFGAGTRLSVL.